The 29 T cell receptor beta chains below all came from one sample that was sequenced in a study of blood T cell repertoires in COVID-19 (dated by TCRdb to 2018 to 2021). The protocol used for the library was the immunoSEQ multiplex PCR assay. TCRdb took this table from immuneACCESS and kept in-frame rearrangements with V and J called. Such tables lack part of the clones; where checked against another copy, unresolved V genes explain under half of the gap, and the rest is unexplained. The sample records 150,000 to 200,000 clones, approximately 81% of which are singletons. The top ten hold less than 6.5% of the sample. The sequenced material came from peripheral blood. The receptors were sampled from a woman between 50 and 59 years old with COVID-19, enrolled during active disease.

Only one count was recorded for this clone. The chain employs TRBV2 and TRBJ1-5; 8 bases map to TRBD1. V lost 7 bases and J lost 4; bases outside the gene matches: 12. Per germline, CDR1 SNHLY and CDR2 FYNNEI. This CDR3 contains 16 residues. CDR3 residues: CASTGWRQGLNQPQHF. In nucleotides, the CDR3 is TGTGCCAGCACTGGGTGGAGACAGGGGTTGAATCAGCCCCAGCATTTT.

The chain links TRBV28 to TRBJ2-3, with 7 bases that match TRBD1. V lost 5 bases to trimming and J lost 2 bases; unmatched junction nucleotides: 10. This CDR3 region has 16 residues. Germline values: CDR1 MDHEN, CDR2 SYDVKM. The CDR3 sequence is CASSRRQGRTTDTQYF. The CDR3 DNA reads TGTGCCAGCAGTAGGAGACAGGGCCGAACCACAGATACGCAGTATTTT.

The chain uses TRBV5-5 and TRBJ2-7; D call uncertain. The CDR3 is 14 residues long. Trimming stripped 4 bases from V and 5 bases from J, with 16 bases between. Germline CDR1 is SGHKS and CDR2 is YYEKEE (reference sequence). Written as DNA, the CDR3 is TGTGCCAGCAGCCTGGTACAACAGAAACACGAGCAGTACTTC. Translation gives CASSLVQQKHEQYF. The full variable domain, with the rest looked up from reference TRBV5-5 and TRBJ2-7, is DAGVTQSPTHLIKTRGQQVTLRCSPISGHKSVSWYQQVLGQGPQFIFQYYEKEERGRGNFPDRFSARQFPNYSSELNVNALLLGDSALYLCASSLVQQKHEQYFGPGTRLTVT.

This chain connects TRBV7-8 to TRBJ1-2, with TRBD1 as a possible D gene (6 bases). Germline V gives CDR1 SGHVS, CDR2 FQNEAQ. The V end was cut by 3 bases, the J end by 4 bases, with 9 bases between. CDR3 length equals 13 residues. The CDR3 DNA reads as TGTGCCAGCAGCTTGGGGGGGGCCTATGGCTACACCTTC. Translation gives CASSLGGAYGYTF.

J is TRBJ1-4 and V is TRBV6-6; 9 bases line up with TRBD1. The CDR3 extends over 14 amino acids. CDR1 is MNHNY and CDR2 is SVGAGI in the germline V gene (reference sequence). J gave up 5 bases and V 6 bases, and 4 bases lay outside the gene matches. This CDR3 reads CASRLTGGNEKLFF. In DNA, the CDR3 is TGTGCCAGCAGGTTGACAGGGGGGAATGAAAAACTGTTTTTT.

The chain has TRBV20-1 and TRBJ1-2, with D hard to call. The CDR3 contains 9 residues. The germline V gene has CDR1 DFQATT and CDR2 SNEGSKA (reference sequence). V lost 3 bases and J 8 bases, leaving 4 bases between the germline ends. The DNA of the CDR3 is TGCAGTGCTAGCATCGGCTACACCTTC. Residues: CSASIGYTF.

V and J are TRBV2 and TRBJ2-5, with D perhaps matching TRBD1 (5 bases). Germline values: CDR1 SNHLY, CDR2 FYNNEI. The V end was cut by 2 bases, the J end by 2 bases, with 12 bases between. The CDR3 spans 15 residues. The CDR3 DNA reads TGTGCCAGCAGTGAACGGGTGCAGGGTCAAGAGACCCAGTACTTC. It yields the protein CASSERVQGQETQYF.

The rearrangement uses TRBV7-2 and TRBJ2-1; TRBD2 agrees at 12 bases. Germline V CDR1 and CDR2: SGHTA, FQGNSA. V lost 4 bases and J lost 6; bases outside the gene matches: 4. The CDR3 is 15 residues long. The CDR3 region is CASSSSGGGTNEQFF. DNA of the CDR3: TGTGCCAGCAGCTCTAGCGGGGGGGGGACCAATGAGCAGTTCTTC.

The CDR3 loop is CASRLSGLSYEQYF. The CDR3 DNA reads as TGTGCCAGCAGGCTCTCGGGACTATCCTACGAGCAGTACTTC. This chain connects TRBV27 to TRBJ2-7; 7 bases agree with TRBD2. The CDR3 contains 14 residues. Looked up from germline, CDR1 is MNHEY and CDR2 is SMNVEV (reference sequence). Trimming at V came to 6 bases and at J to 1 base, leaving 6 bases not matched to a gene.

V is TRBV7-2 and J is TRBJ2-3, with D possibly being TRBD1 (5 bases). There are 16 residues in the CDR3. Germline CDR1 reads SGHTA; CDR2 reads FQGNSA. Trimming left V 2 bases short and J 4 bases short, with 16 bases between. DNA for the CDR3: TGTGCCAGCAGCTTATTGGGCGGACAAAGGTCAGATACGCAGTATTTT. Translating it yields CASSLLGGQRSDTQYF. Full variable domain (remainder filled in from reference TRBV7-2 and TRBJ2-3): GAGVSQSPSNKVTEKGKDVELRCDPISGHTALYWYRQSLGQGLEFLIYFQGNSAPDKSGLPSDRFSAERTGGSVSTLTIQRTQQEDSAVYLCASSLLGGQRSDTQYFGPGTRLTVL.

V and J are TRBV19 and TRBJ1-1, with 7 nucleotides matching TRBD1. The V and J ends lost 3 bases and 1 base, in that order; junction bases with no gene match: 2. The CDR3 runs 14 residues. Germline V gives CDR1 LNHDA, CDR2 SQIVND (reference sequence). As DNA, the CDR3 is TGTGCCAGTAGTATGGGACAGAAGAACACTGAAGCTTTCTTT. It codes for CASSMGQKNTEAFF.

The chain has TRBV4-3 and TRBJ2-1; TRBD2 aligns across 13 bases. CDR1 and CDR2 (germline): LGHNA, YSLEER. The length of the CDR3 is 16 residues. After removal of 4 bases from V and 2 bases from J, the junction contained 2 bases not matched to a gene. The CDR3 coding sequence is TGCGCCAGCAGCCGACTAGCGGGGGGACCCTACAATGAGCAGTTCTTC. Amino acid sequence: CASSRLAGGPYNEQFF.

The chain has TRBV12-5 and TRBJ2-3; TRBD2 matches 7 bases. The CDR3 runs 11 residues. Germline assignment: CDR1 LGHNT and CDR2 FRNRAP. The V gene end was trimmed by 7 bases and the J gene end by 10 bases; junction bases not matched to a gene: 5. The CDR3 spells CASALAGPQYF. The CDR3 DNA follows: TGTGCTAGTGCCTTAGCGGGCCCGCAGTATTTT.

The V call is TRBV5-6, the J call TRBJ1-1; 9 bases agree with TRBD1. The CDR3 is made up of 14 amino acids. Unmatched junction bases numbered 2, after V lost 0 bases and J lost 5 bases. The germline gives CDR1 SGHDT, CDR2 YYEEEE. The CDR3 protein is CASSLDRGRTEAFF. The CDR3 DNA reads as TGTGCCAGCAGCTTGGACAGGGGGCGAACTGAAGCTTTCTTT.

This chain connects TRBV6-6 to TRBJ1-1; D ambiguous. The CDR3 sequence is 13 residues long. The germline V gene has CDR1 MNHNY and CDR2 SVGAGI (reference sequence). Between the trimmed V and J ends, which lost 0 bases and 3 bases, there was a span of 5 bases. The CDR3 reads CASSYSSHTEAFF. The CDR3 region has the DNA TGTGCCAGCAGTTACTCGAGTCACACTGAAGCTTTCTTT.

The rearrangement joins TRBV12-3 or TRBV12-4 to TRBJ2-1; unclear D gene. V lost 7 bases to trimming and J lost 5 bases, with 12 bases between them. This CDR3 is built from 13 residues. CDR3 coding DNA: TGTGCCAGCACCATAACAGTTGACAATGAGCAGTTCTTC. This gives the protein CASTITVDNEQFF.

The chain is built from TRBV3-1 (or the pseudogene TRBV3-2) and TRBJ2-3, with D possibly being TRBD1 (6 bases). Trimming stripped 5 bases from V and 2 bases from J, with 11 bases between. This CDR3 has 14 amino acids. Germline CDR1 LGHDT, CDR2 YNNKEL (reference sequence). CDR3 sequence: CASSARDNTDTQYF. The DNA for the CDR3 is TGTGCCAGCAGCGCCCGGGACAACACAGATACGCAGTATTTT.

V is TRBV15 and J is TRBJ1-3, with D perhaps matching TRBD1 (5 bases). Trimming pared 1 base from V and 2 bases from J, leaving 6 bases between. Per germline, CDR1 LNHNV and CDR2 YYDKDF (reference sequence). This CDR3 has 14 amino acids. CDR3 DNA sequence: TGTGCCACCAGCAGAGTAGGGGCTGGAAACACCATATATTTT. Translated: CATSRVGAGNTIYF.

This chain joins TRBV9 and TRBJ2-7; weak D call: TRBD2 (5 bases). Germline assignment: CDR1 SGDLS and CDR2 YYNGEE. CDR3 length equals 14 residues. The V end was cut by 4 bases, the J end by 2 bases, with 13 bases between. The CDR3 sequence: CASSPKAGAYEQYF. CDR3 coding DNA: TGTGCCAGCAGCCCCAAAGCCGGGGCCTACGAGCAGTACTTC.

V usage is TRBV7-2 and J usage is TRBJ2-7; D may be TRBD1 (6 bases). Looked up from germline, CDR1 is SGHTA and CDR2 is FQGNSA. Trimming took off 4 bases at V and 5 bases at J, with 21 bases between the two ends. This CDR3 comprises 16 residues. CDR3 protein: CASSSLMTGKGHEQYF. The CDR3 DNA follows: TGTGCCAGCAGCTCCCTAATGACAGGAAAGGGCCACGAGCAGTACTTC.

The chain links TRBV6-6 to TRBJ1-1; perhaps TRBD1 as D (5 bases). This CDR3 is built from 15 residues. The V and J ends lost 2 bases and 0 bases respectively, with 10 bases between them. Germline lookup yields CDR1 MNHNY and CDR2 SVGAGI (reference sequence). Here the CDR3 reads CASSYPGLLNTEAFF. The CDR3 coding sequence is TGTGCCAGCAGTTACCCGGGACTCCTGAACACTGAAGCTTTCTTT.

The J gene is TRBJ2-1, the V gene TRBV29-1, with 7 bases identical to TRBD2. CDR1 and CDR2 from the germline V gene are SQVTM and ANQGSEA. Losses at the gene ends were 8 bases for V and 7 bases for J; bases not matched to a gene: 11. This CDR3 region has 13 residues. Written as DNA, the CDR3 is TGCAGCCCCCACCGGGGGGAGTGGAATGAGCAGTTCTTC. Encoded protein: CSPHRGEWNEQFF.

The chain joins TRBV19 to TRBJ2-1, with D possibly TRBD1 on 7 matching bases. The germline V gene has CDR1 LNHDA and CDR2 SQIVND (reference sequence). The length of the CDR3 is 16 residues. The V end was cut by 2 bases, the J end by 7 bases, with 18 bases between. CDR3 DNA sequence: TGTGCCAGTAGTATATCCCATTCAGGGGGGTGGAATGAGCAGTTCTTC. Translation: CASSISHSGGWNEQFF.

CDR3: CSASPASGHTDTQYF. The CDR3 coding sequence is TGCAGTGCTAGTCCCGCTAGCGGCCACACAGATACGCAGTATTTT. The rearrangement joins TRBV20-1 to TRBJ2-3; 7 bases match TRBD2. Germline V lookup: CDR1 DFQATT, CDR2 SNEGSKA (reference sequence). The V gene end was trimmed by 3 bases and the J gene end by 2 bases; junction bases not matched to a gene: 8. The CDR3 covers 15 residues.

The rearrangement links TRBV7-2 to TRBJ1-2, with TRBD1 identical over 10 bases. CDR1 is SGHTA and CDR2 is FQGNSA in the germline V gene. With 5 bases clipped from V and 4 bases from J, the junction kept 10 bases outside the gene matches. CDR3 length: 16 amino acids. The CDR3 spells CASSAPGQGLSYGYTF. DNA for the CDR3: TGTGCCAGCAGCGCGCCGGGACAGGGGTTATCCTATGGCTACACCTTC.

The chain couples TRBV7-9 to TRBJ2-7, with TRBD1 as a possible D gene (5 bases). CDR1 SEHNR and CDR2 FQNEAQ come from the germline V gene (reference sequence). V lost 4 bases and J 7 bases, leaving 11 bases between the germline ends. The CDR3 is 12 amino acids. This CDR3 is CASSWAPGEQYF. The CDR3, as DNA: TGTGCCAGCAGCTGGGCCCCAGGGGAGCAGTACTTC.

The rearrangement links TRBV4-1 to TRBJ2-7, with D possibly being TRBD1 (6 bases). V gave up 3 bases and J gave up 1 base, with 7 bases separating them. CDR3 length equals 13 residues. Germline assignment: CDR1 MGHRA and CDR2 YSYEKL. The CDR3, as DNA: TGCGCCAGCAGCCAGGACAGATCCTACGAGCAGTACTTC. It yields the protein CASSQDRSYEQYF.

This clone appeared a few times. This chain uses TRBV6-2 or TRBV6-3 with TRBJ1-2, with D perhaps TRBD1 (6 bases). V dropped 0 bases and J dropped 4 bases, with 12 bases sitting between them. The length of the CDR3 is 15 residues. Looked up from germline, CDR1 is MNHEY and CDR2 is SVGEGT. CDR3 region: CASSYSGGPLYGYTF. CDR3 DNA: TGTGCCAGCAGTTACTCCGGGGGGCCTCTCTATGGCTACACCTTC.

V gene TRBV19 combines with J gene TRBJ2-1, with 14 bases lining up with TRBD2. CDR1 is LNHDA, CDR2 SQIVND, per germline (reference sequence). The CDR3 is made up of 17 amino acids. V shed 2 bases, J shed 8 bases, and the junction held 8 bases outside the gene matches. The CDR3 here is CASSITTSGGGRDEQFF. The CDR3 bases are TGTGCCAGTAGTATAACGACTAGCGGGGGGGGACGTGATGAGCAGTTCTTC.